The T cell receptor beta chain under discussion was sequenced for a study of blood T cell repertoires in COVID-19. The study recruited people aged about 18 to 95 years across roughly 23 US areas. Participant reports of clinical history set cohort assignment. Authors' methods: Estimates of nucleated cell counts were drawn from the amplification of reference gene primers. Sequencing was performed with immunoSEQ multiplex PCR; in TCRdb, only in-frame clones are kept and a portion is missing. V, J and clone size reflect that table, while D and trimming were determined from the DNA. The sample has under 500,000 clones; roughly nine tenths are singletons. After removal of 4 bases from V and 6 bases from J, the junction contained 3 bases not matched to a gene. CDR3 length equals 15 residues. From germline, CDR1 is KGHSH and CDR2 LQKENI.

Material for sequencing was PBMCs or T cells enriched from blood (not recorded which). This clonotype originated in a man in his thirties or forties who had recovered from COVID-19. The gene calls are TRBV18 and TRBJ2-3; 14 bases agree with TRBD2. CDR3 region: CASSLGLAGADTQYF. The CDR3 DNA is TGTGCCAGCTCACTGGGACTAGCGGGAGCGGATACGCAGTATTTT.